Sequencing of this TCR beta chain was carried out in a study of response to subunit inactivated influenza vaccine. Study-wide points: Each seasonal flu vaccination may recruit only limited new T cells, authors suggested.

TCRdb reanalysed the RT-PCR reads using MiXCR and keeps one entry per CDR3 protein. The sample holds some 500,000 distinct CDR3 sequences, more than 15% seen once. From germline, CDR1 is MGHDK and CDR2 SYGVNS. The CDR3 consists of 13 residues. Trimming took off 7 bases at V and 2 bases at J, with 12 bases between the two ends. This clonotype was found a few times. Its antigen is not known. V is TRBV25-1 and J is TRBJ2-7; D call uncertain. The clonotype comes from a man between 50 and 69 years old who received an inactivated influenza vaccine. This material consisted of CD4+ T cells sorted from PBMCs, taken roughly 24 months after vaccination. CDR3 nucleotides: TGTGCCAGCACTCCGGGTCCCCCCTACGAGCAGTACTTC. It specifies CASTPGPPYEQYF.